This T cell receptor (beta chain) was observed in a study of blood T cell repertoires in COVID-19. Germline assignment: CDR1 SNHLY and CDR2 FYNNEI. The CDR3 contains 14 residues. The V gene lost 3 bases and the J gene lost 2 bases, with 9 bases spanning the gap. Method: immunoSEQ multiplex PCR; TCRdb's copy keeps in-frame clones and lacks some. The sample has 190,000 or so clones, about 80% seen once. This chain uses TRBV2 with TRBJ2-3, with D possibly TRBD1 on 5 matching bases. Sequenced input: PBMCs or T cells enriched from blood (not recorded which). The source is a middle-aged man who had recovered from COVID-19. CDR3 DNA: TGTGCCAGCAGTGAGGGGCTTTCCACAGATACGCAGTATTTT. Encoded protein: CASSEGLSTDTQYF.